One and the same sample provided the 12 T cell receptor beta chains below, sequenced in a study of cytomegalovirus exposure and HLA in healthy donors. 60 Vbeta and 13 Jbeta primers were used in PCR. This table comes from immunoSEQ multiplex PCR, and its TCRdb copy is limited to in-frame clones, with some not included. The top ten clones hold about 0.8% of a sample with roughly 110,000 clones, about 71% of them seen once. Sequencing was performed on PBMCs. The receptors shown here come from a boy between 10 and 17 years old in good health and CMV-seronegative.

The rearrangement links TRBV30 to TRBJ1-2; D unclear. Trimming pared 0 bases from V and 4 bases from J, leaving 9 bases between. Germline assignment: CDR1 GTSNPN and CDR2 SVGIG (reference sequence). This CDR3 contains 13 residues. The DNA for the CDR3 is TGTGCCTGGAGTGTAATAGATACCTATGGCTACACCTTC. Translation gives CAWSVIDTYGYTF.

The CDR3 loop is CAWRPIGQGANGYTF. The CDR3 bases are TGTGCCTGGAGGCCCATCGGACAGGGGGCTAATGGCTACACCTTC. The chain couples TRBV30 to TRBJ1-2, with TRBD1 matching 11 bases. CDR3 size: 15 residues. V gave up 3 bases and J gave up 6 bases; unmatched junction bases: 9. CDR1 is GTSNPN, CDR2 SVGIG, per germline (reference sequence).

This clone has a single count. The J gene is TRBJ2-7, the V gene TRBV2; maybe TRBD1 (6 bases). CDR3 length: 15 residues. Germline V gene lookup returns CDR1 SNHLY and CDR2 FYNNEI. V lost 3 bases to trimming and J lost 7 bases, with 19 bases between them. The CDR3 loop is CASSDSALGAEEQYF. The DNA of the CDR3 is TGTGCCAGCAGTGATTCAGCCCTGGGGGCCGAGGAGCAGTACTTC. Variable domain in full (rest from reference TRBV2 and TRBJ2-7): EPEVTQTPSHQVTQMGQEVILRCVPISNHLYFYWYRQILGQKVEFLVSFYNNEISEKSEIFDDQFSVERPDGSNFTLKIRSTKLEDSAMYFCASSDSALGAEEQYFGPGTRLTVT.

This clone was observed a single time. CDR3 coding DNA: TGTGCCAGCAGCTTGGGTCTAGCCAGCGGCAATGAGCAGTTCTTC. This encodes CASSLGLASGNEQFF. V usage is TRBV5-4 and J usage is TRBJ2-1; a possible D gene is TRBD2 (5 bases). Germline V gene sequence: CDR1 SGHNT, CDR2 YYREEE (reference sequence). This CDR3 comprises 15 residues. V lost 0 bases to trimming and J lost 6 bases, with 13 bases between them.

The rearrangement joins TRBV6-6 to TRBJ2-1, with 7 positions matching TRBD2. Germline-derived CDR1 and CDR2 are MNHNY and SVGAGI (reference sequence). The CDR3 length is 14 residues. V lost 2 bases, J lost 9 bases, and 7 bases stayed unmatched. The DNA for the CDR3 is TGTGCCAGCAGTTACCCCCTGCGGGAGAGTGAGCAGTTCTTC. This encodes CASSYPLRESEQFF.

The rearrangement uses TRBV27 and TRBJ2-7; the match to TRBD2 covers 14 bases. V shed 4 bases and J 5 bases; nucleotides not matched to a gene: 4. Germline V gives CDR1 MNHEY, CDR2 SMNVEV (reference sequence). This CDR3 contains 15 residues. This CDR3 reads CASSSGTSGSNEQYF. For the CDR3, the DNA is TGTGCCAGCAGTTCCGGGACTAGCGGGAGTAACGAGCAGTACTTC.

The count of this clone is one. The J gene is TRBJ1-5, the V gene TRBV5-1, with 8 bases matching TRBD1. The CDR3 is made up of 13 amino acids. The germline gives CDR1 SGHRS, CDR2 YFSETQ. The trim removed 7 bases at V and 7 bases at J, leaving 7 bases unmatched. The CDR3 sequence is CASGDRGKQPQHF. The DNA of the CDR3 is TGCGCCAGCGGTGACAGGGGTAAGCAGCCCCAGCATTTT.

J is TRBJ1-4 and V is TRBV4-1; 9 bases map to TRBD1. The CDR3 runs to 15 residues. The V gene's germline CDR1 is MGHRA and CDR2 YSYEKL. J gave up 4 bases and V 4 bases, and 4 bases lay outside the gene matches. As DNA, the CDR3 is TGCGCCAGCAGCCTGGACAGGGGTTATAATGAAAAACTGTTTTTT. Translation: CASSLDRGYNEKLFF.

This clone showed up just once. The V call is TRBV28, the J call TRBJ2-5; 8 bases map to TRBD1. From germline, CDR1 is MDHEN and CDR2 SYDVKM. Trimming at V came to 7 bases and at J to 5 bases, leaving 6 bases not matched to a gene. This CDR3 comprises 13 residues. The CDR3 bases are TGTGCCAGCAATAACGACAGGGGTGAGACCCAGTACTTC. Its translation: CASNNDRGETQYF.

V is TRBV10-2 and J is TRBJ2-3; a possible D gene is TRBD1 (5 bases). The germline V and J ends were trimmed by 0 bases and 3 bases, with 10 bases remaining between them. Germline-derived CDR1 and CDR2 are WSHSY and SAAADI. The CDR3 length is 15 residues. CDR3 sequence: CASSESRQLTDTQYF. DNA of the CDR3: TGCGCCAGCAGTGAGTCTAGACAGCTAACAGATACGCAGTATTTT.

V and J are TRBV30 and TRBJ1-2, with D possibly TRBD1 on 5 matching bases. Germline lookup yields CDR1 GTSNPN and CDR2 SVGIG (reference sequence). This CDR3 has 13 residues. Trimming left V 0 bases short and J 1 base short, with 6 bases between. The CDR3 nucleotides are TGTGCCTGGAGTGTAGGGGATAACTATGGCTACACCTTC. Protein sequence: CAWSVGDNYGYTF.

The chain is built from TRBV4-1 and TRBJ1-5; 11 bases match TRBD1. Germline V gives CDR1 MGHRA, CDR2 YSYEKL. The CDR3 length is 15 residues. J gave up 7 bases and V 3 bases, and 5 bases lay outside the gene matches. The CDR3 sequence: CASSHPGQGVQPQHF. The CDR3, as DNA: TGCGCCAGCAGCCACCCGGGACAGGGGGTGCAGCCCCAGCATTTT.